Listed here is a single T cell receptor (beta chain). The antigen is unknown. The study collected blood at first hyperthyroidism diagnosis, before any ophthalmopathy symptoms arose. CDR3 length: 15 amino acids. The junction had 3 bases not matched to a gene; V was cut back by 0 bases and J by 7 bases. Germline CDR1 is SGHAT and CDR2 is FQNNGV. This specimen comes from a study of T cells in Graves' hyperthyroidism and ophthalmopathy. Study results and limitations: Model output signaled ophthalmopathy a median roughly 6.5 months ahead of onset. Most clonotypes that expanded in the thyroid above 0.001 also showed up in blood.

RNA transcripts yielded amplified TCR beta CDR3 regions. The HTBI primer set served for first-round RT-PCR of the TCR CDR3. TCRdb analysed the multiplex PCR reads with MiXCR anew, one entry per CDR3 protein. The sample lists roughly 380,000 distinct CDR3 sequences, roughly 13% occurring once. This sequence joins TRBV11-2 and TRBJ1-6, with TRBD1 matching 7 bases. Sequences were obtained from blood. This TCR came from a man aged 30 to 45 with Graves' hyperthyroidism that later progressed to Graves' ophthalmopathy. The CDR3 DNA sequence: TGTGCCAGCAGCTTAGATGGGGACAGAAATTCACCCCTCCACTTT. Residues: CASSLDGDRNSPLHF.